This T cell receptor (beta chain) was sequenced during a study of human T cells and chemical hapten exposure. The CDR3 totals 13 residues. Germline lookup yields CDR1 MDHEN and CDR2 SYDVKM. Trimming shortened V by 6 bases and J by 9 bases, and 17 bases separated the two germline ends. A single record per CDR3 protein comes from TCRdb applying MiXCR to the RACE reads. The table includes 40,000 to 50,000 distinct CDR3 sequences, about 4.2% detected once. This clonotype appeared a few times. As for time point: patch test 1, 2 weeks after DPC sensitization. As for treatment: therapeutic diphenylcyclopropenone sensitization with weekly scalp DPC. Before extraction, the whole blood was not fractionated, and total RNA was taken from it.

This receptor was obtained from a man over 45 with alopecia areata. Some clones in this sample may be carry-over from other donors' samples. The specimen was whole blood, collected in connection with sensitization to the hapten diphenylcyclopropenone (DPC). The chain joins TRBV28 to TRBJ1-2, with no clear D. CDR3 nucleotides: TGTGCCAGCAGCCTGGCCATACTCAATCGCTACACCTTC. It encodes CASSLAILNRYTF.